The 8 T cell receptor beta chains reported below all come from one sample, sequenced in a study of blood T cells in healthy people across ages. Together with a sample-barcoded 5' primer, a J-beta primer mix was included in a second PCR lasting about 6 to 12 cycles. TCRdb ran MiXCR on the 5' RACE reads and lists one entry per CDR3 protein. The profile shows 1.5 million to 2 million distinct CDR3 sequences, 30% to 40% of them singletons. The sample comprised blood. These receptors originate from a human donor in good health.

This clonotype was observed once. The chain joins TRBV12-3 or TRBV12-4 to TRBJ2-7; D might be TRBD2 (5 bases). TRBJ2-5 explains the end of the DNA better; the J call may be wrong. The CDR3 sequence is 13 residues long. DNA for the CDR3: TGTGCCAGCAGGGGGATAGCGAGAGAGACCCAGTACTTC. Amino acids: CASRGIARETQYF.

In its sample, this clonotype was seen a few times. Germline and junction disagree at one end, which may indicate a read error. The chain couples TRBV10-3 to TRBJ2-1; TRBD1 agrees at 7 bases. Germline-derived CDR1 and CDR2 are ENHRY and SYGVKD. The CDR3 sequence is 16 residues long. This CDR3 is CAINEPRGLGYNEQFF. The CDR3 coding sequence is TGTGCCATCAATGAGCCAAGGGGGCTTGGGTACAATGAGCAGTTCTTC.

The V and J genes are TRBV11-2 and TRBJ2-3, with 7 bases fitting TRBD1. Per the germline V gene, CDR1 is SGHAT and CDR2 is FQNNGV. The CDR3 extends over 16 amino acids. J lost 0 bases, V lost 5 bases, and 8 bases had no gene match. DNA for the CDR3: TGTGCCAGCAGCCTCGGGACAGATATTAGCACAGATACGCAGTATTTT. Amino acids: CASSLGTDISTDTQYF.

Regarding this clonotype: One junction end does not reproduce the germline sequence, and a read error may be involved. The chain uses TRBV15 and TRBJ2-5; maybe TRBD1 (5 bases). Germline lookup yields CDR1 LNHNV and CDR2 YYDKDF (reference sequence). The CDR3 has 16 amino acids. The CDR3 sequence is CATSRDRSTGVETPYF. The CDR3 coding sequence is TGTGCCACCAGTAGAGATCGGTCTACAGGCGTTGAGACCCCGTACTTC.

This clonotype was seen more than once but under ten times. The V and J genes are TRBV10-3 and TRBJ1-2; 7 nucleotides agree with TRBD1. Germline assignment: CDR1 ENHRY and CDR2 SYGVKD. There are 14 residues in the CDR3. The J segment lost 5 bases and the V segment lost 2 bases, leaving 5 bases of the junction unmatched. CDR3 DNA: TGTGCCATCAGTGAGATGGCAGGGGGTTATGGCTACACCTTC. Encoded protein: CAISEMAGGYGYTF.

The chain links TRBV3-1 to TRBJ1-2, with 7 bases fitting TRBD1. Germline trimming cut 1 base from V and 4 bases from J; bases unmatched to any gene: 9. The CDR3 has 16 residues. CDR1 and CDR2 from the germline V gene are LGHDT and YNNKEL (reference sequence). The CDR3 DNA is TGTGCCAGCAGCCAAGGCATTCGGCCAGGGGGCTATGGCTACACCTTC. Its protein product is CASSQGIRPGGYGYTF.

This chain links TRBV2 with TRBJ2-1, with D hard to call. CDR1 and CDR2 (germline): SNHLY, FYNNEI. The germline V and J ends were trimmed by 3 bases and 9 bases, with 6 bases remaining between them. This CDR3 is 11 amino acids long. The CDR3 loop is CASSDWGEQFF. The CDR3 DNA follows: TGTGCCAGCAGTGACTGGGGTGAGCAGTTCTTC.

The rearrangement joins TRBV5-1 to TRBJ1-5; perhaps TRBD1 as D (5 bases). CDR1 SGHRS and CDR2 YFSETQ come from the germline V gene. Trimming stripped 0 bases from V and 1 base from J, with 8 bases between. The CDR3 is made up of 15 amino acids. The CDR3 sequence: CASSLEGQSNQPQHF. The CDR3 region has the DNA TGCGCCAGCAGCTTGGAGGGGCAGAGCAATCAGCCCCAGCATTTT. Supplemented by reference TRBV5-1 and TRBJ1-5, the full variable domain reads KAGVTQTPRYLIKTRGQQVTLSCSPISGHRSVSWYQQTPGQGLQFLFEYFSETQRNKGNFPGRFSGRQFSNSRSEMNVSTLELGDSALYLCASSLEGQSNQPQHFGDGTRLSIL.